This record concerns one T cell receptor beta chain sequence. Its antigen is as yet unknown. Expressed TCRB transcripts got sequenced, as all isolated RNA was reverse transcribed. Mean read depth for naive, central memory and regulatory T cell samples was roughly 4 million reads. Sequencing used immunoSEQ multiplex PCR; TCRdb keeps in-frame clones, though not all of them. Altogether 300,000 to 350,000 clones are present, roughly 21% being singletons, with the ten largest covering around 0.045%. The sample is drawn from a study of beta chain features in type 1 diabetes. Whole-study context: Similarity in age, gender and cell yields was seen between patients and healthy donors.

Notes on the study in general: More deletions and fewer insertions at VDJ junctions were found in patients with type 1 diabetes.

Purities in excess of 98% were seen in all sorted populations. V was pared by 8 bases and J by 1 base, with 14 bases between. CDR3 length equals 15 residues. Germline values: CDR1 SEHNR, CDR2 FQNEAQ (reference sequence). Sequenced input: naive CD4+ T cells from blood. The V gene is TRBV7-9, the J gene TRBJ2-2; D unclear. This clonotype was obtained from a young woman in good health. The CDR3 bases are TGTGCCAGCGAGACCGGGTCCCGGAACACCGGGGAGCTGTTTTTT. Its protein is CASETGSRNTGELFF.